Below, 27 T cell receptor beta chains from the same sample are listed, as sequenced in a study of T cells in Graves' hyperthyroidism and ophthalmopathy. RNA transcripts gave rise to amplified TCR beta CDR3 regions. Using the HTBI primer set, a first-round RT-PCR was run on the TCR CDR3. TCRdb used MiXCR to reprocess the multiplex PCR reads, holding one entry per CDR3 protein. The sample lists around 500,000 distinct CDR3 sequences, approximately 15% occurring once. The sample was blood. The receptors come from a woman aged 18-35 years with Graves' hyperthyroidism.

This clonotype was counted ten times or more. J is TRBJ1-4 and V is TRBV12-3 or TRBV12-4, with unresolved D. The CDR3 has 12 residues. V lost 3 bases, J lost 8 bases, and 7 bases lay in between. The CDR3 region has the DNA TGTGCCAGCAGTTTGTCATCGGAAAAACTGTTTTTT. This sequence encodes CASSLSSEKLFF.

This clonotype was found many times. The chain links TRBV7-6 to TRBJ1-1, with 7 bases that match TRBD1. The CDR3 contains 14 residues. Unmatched junction bases numbered 6, after V lost 3 bases and J lost 5 bases. Germline V lookup: CDR1 SGHVS, CDR2 FNYEAQ. The CDR3 region has the DNA TGTGCCAGCAGCTTGACAGGGCAGGGGACTGAAGCTTTCTTT. This codes for CASSLTGQGTEAFF.

This clonotype was counted many times. The chain uses TRBV27 and TRBJ2-1; D possibly corresponds to TRBD2 (5 bases). In germline, CDR1 is MNHEY, CDR2 SMNVEV (reference sequence). Trimming shortened V by 11 bases and J by 0 bases, and 17 bases separated the two germline ends. The CDR3 length is 15 residues. CDR3 loop: CASGRLHSSYNEQFF. The CDR3 DNA reads as TGTGCCTCGGGCAGACTACATAGCTCCTACAATGAGCAGTTCTTC.

The J gene is TRBJ2-5, the V gene TRBV20-1; D not resolved. Germline assignment: CDR1 DFQATT and CDR2 SNEGSKA (reference sequence). The CDR3 length is 11 residues. The germline V and J ends were trimmed by 3 bases and 1 base, with 3 bases remaining between them. The CDR3 coding sequence is TGCAGTGCTAGTCTCCAAGAGACCCAGTACTTC. Translating it yields CSASLQETQYF.

A few counts support this clonotype. This chain links TRBV30 with TRBJ1-1; D possibly corresponds to TRBD1 (5 bases). Germline assignment: CDR1 GTSNPN and CDR2 SVGIG (reference sequence). The V gene lost 0 bases and the J gene lost 8 bases, with 13 bases spanning the gap. The CDR3 consists of 13 residues. This CDR3 is CAWSVLGRGEAFF. The CDR3 DNA is TGTGCCTGGAGTGTACTAGGACGGGGGGAAGCTTTCTTT.

This clonotype was picked up many times. The genes are TRBV7-9 and TRBJ2-1, with 8 bases that match TRBD1. J was trimmed by 6 bases and V by 5 bases; bases with no gene match: 6. The CDR3 is 14 residues long. CDR1 is SEHNR and CDR2 is FQNEAQ in the germline V gene (reference sequence). The CDR3 sequence is CASSRRQGSNEQFF. In DNA, the CDR3 is TGTGCCAGCAGCCGTAGACAGGGGTCCAATGAGCAGTTCTTC. The full variable domain, in which reference TRBV7-9 and TRBJ2-1 provide the parts outside the CDR3, is DTGVSQNPRHKITKRGQNVTFRCDPISEHNRLYWYRQTLGQGPEFLTYFQNEAQLEKSRLLSDRFSAERPKGSFSTLEIQRTEQGDSAMYLCASSRRQGSNEQFFGPGTRLTVL.

The chain has TRBV6-6 and TRBJ2-5; D perhaps matches TRBD2 (5 bases). This CDR3 is 15 amino acids long. Per germline, CDR1 MNHNY and CDR2 SVGAGI (reference sequence). The germline V and J ends were trimmed by 2 bases and 5 bases, with 15 bases remaining between them. Here the CDR3 reads CASSYGGERWETQYF. The CDR3 nucleotides are TGTGCCAGCAGTTACGGAGGCGAGCGGTGGGAGACCCAGTACTTC.

This clonotype was found many times. The chain carries TRBV13 and TRBJ2-5, with 12 positions matching TRBD2. The V segment lost 5 bases and the J segment 5 bases; nucleotides outside the gene matches: 9. This CDR3 has 16 amino acids. The germline CDR1 and CDR2 sequences are PRHDT and FYEKMQ (reference sequence). CDR3 bases: TGTGCCAGCAGCGCGCGACTAGCGGGAGTTTCTGAGACCCAGTACTTC. Its protein is CASSARLAGVSETQYF.

In this sample, this clonotype turned up a few times. This chain uses TRBV20-1 with TRBJ2-7; TRBD2 agrees at 7 bases. Germline assignment: CDR1 DFQATT and CDR2 SNEGSKA (reference sequence). V shed 3 bases and J 5 bases; nucleotides not matched to a gene: 7. The CDR3 spans 13 residues. CDR3 nucleotide sequence: TGCAGTGCTAGGCGGCGGGAGTGGGACGAGCAGTACTTC. Amino acid sequence: CSARRREWDEQYF.

This clonotype was counted a few times. The chain has TRBV28 and TRBJ1-5, with unresolved D. Trimming removed 6 bases from V and 7 bases from J, with 16 bases in between. CDR3 length equals 14 residues. Germline CDR1 is MDHEN and CDR2 is SYDVKM. This CDR3 is CASSPGLLDQPQHF. CDR3 bases: TGTGCCAGCAGCCCCGGACTTCTCGACCAGCCCCAGCATTTT. Full variable domain (rest looked up from reference TRBV28 and TRBJ1-5): DVKVTQSSRYLVKRTGEKVFLECVQDMDHENMFWYRQDPGLGLRLIYFSYDVKMKEKGDIPEGYSVSREKKERFSLILESASTNQTSMYLCASSPGLLDQPQHFGDGTRLSIL.

This clonotype was counted at least ten times. The chain links TRBV9 to TRBJ2-7; TRBD2 matches 16 bases. The CDR3 is 18 residues long. The J segment lost 4 bases and the V segment lost 0 bases, leaving 7 bases of the junction unmatched. Germline V CDR1 and CDR2: SGDLS, YYNGEE. CDR3 DNA: TGTGCCAGCAGCGTAGAGGGGACTAGCGGGAGGGCCGGGTACGAGCAGTACTTC. It is translated as CASSVEGTSGRAGYEQYF.

In this sample, this clonotype turned up many times. The chain recombines TRBV11-2 with TRBJ2-5, with D perhaps being TRBD1 or TRBD2 (6 bases each). Per germline, CDR1 SGHAT and CDR2 FQNNGV. The CDR3 length is 14 residues. The V end was cut by 5 bases, the J end by 4 bases, with 14 bases between. DNA of the CDR3: TGTGCCAGCAGCACTCAGGGGCGGGGAGAGACCCAGTACTTC. It encodes CASSTQGRGETQYF.

The chain employs TRBV11-3 and TRBJ1-1; the D gene is possibly TRBD1 (6 bases). The V gene's germline CDR1 is SGHNT and CDR2 YENEEA. With 3 bases removed from V and 1 base from J, the gap between germline ends came to 21 bases. The CDR3 is made up of 18 amino acids. CDR3 nucleotide sequence: TGTGCCAGCAGCTTGGAAGTAGGGGGTGTGATTCCGAACACTGAAGCTTTCTTT. As protein: CASSLEVGGVIPNTEAFF.

Remarks on this clonotype: This may come from a read error, since a much larger clone is one base off. The rearrangement links TRBV20-1 to TRBJ2-5, with D hard to call. The CDR3 is 12 residues long. Germline V CDR1 and CDR2: DFQATT, SNEGSKA (reference sequence). The CDR3 bases are TGCAGTGCTAGTCCAAGTCAAGAGACCCAGCACTTC. Protein: CSASPSQETQHF.

This clonotype has just a few counts. V usage is TRBV25-1 and J usage is TRBJ1-2; 7 nucleotides agree with TRBD1. The CDR3 has 16 residues. V was clipped by 1 base and J by 4 bases; unmatched bases: 9. Germline CDR1 is MGHDK and CDR2 is SYGVNS. CDR3 DNA: TGTGCCAGCAGTGAATCCCGGGACAGCCCCGTCTATGGCTACACCTTC. It translates to CASSESRDSPVYGYTF.

This clonotype was detected only a few times. The CDR3 DNA follows: TGTGCCACTAGCGGGAGTACGACTGAGCAGTTCTTC. Residues: CATSGSTTEQFF. V usage is TRBV24-1 and J usage is TRBJ2-1, with 9 positions matching TRBD2. V was clipped by 10 bases and J by 9 bases; unmatched bases: 6. Germline V gene lookup returns CDR1 KGHDR and CDR2 SFDVKD. The CDR3 extends over 12 amino acids.

The rearrangement uses TRBV19 and TRBJ1-1; D gene unclear. The CDR3 sequence is 13 residues long. From germline, CDR1 is LNHDA and CDR2 SQIVND (reference sequence). The V end lost 0 bases, the J end lost 5 bases, and 7 bases lay between the germline ends. The CDR3 region has the DNA TGTGCCAGTAGTATAGATCCGAGGACTGAAGCTTTCTTT. Encoded protein: CASSIDPRTEAFF. The full variable domain, completed using reference TRBV19 and TRBJ1-1, is DGGITQSPKYLFRKEGQNVTLSCEQNLNHDAMYWYRQDPGQGLRLIYYSQIVNDFQKGDIAEGYSVSREKKESFPLTVTSAQKNPTAFYLCASSIDPRTEAFFGQGTRLTVV.

This clonotype has ten or more counts. The chain links TRBV11-2 to TRBJ2-5; TRBD1 agrees at 7 bases. The germline gives CDR1 SGHAT, CDR2 FQNNGV. The CDR3 spans 14 residues. The V and J ends lost 5 bases and 5 bases, in that order; junction bases with no gene match: 8. The CDR3 is CASSTGQWRETQYF. In DNA form, the CDR3 reads TGTGCCAGCAGCACGGGACAGTGGCGGGAGACCCAGTACTTC.

This clonotype was counted a few times. The chain has TRBV13 and TRBJ1-1, with unresolved D. This CDR3 is built from 15 residues. CDR1 and CDR2 (germline): PRHDT, FYEKMQ (reference sequence). V lost 9 bases and J 0 bases, leaving 17 bases between the germline ends. The CDR3 sequence: CASGVRVPMNTEAFF. The CDR3 DNA reads TGTGCCAGTGGTGTTAGGGTGCCTATGAACACTGAAGCTTTCTTT.

This chain uses TRBV7-9 with TRBJ2-7, with TRBD1 matching 8 bases. This CDR3 has 16 residues. Germline CDR1 reads SEHNR; CDR2 reads FQNEAQ (reference sequence). V gave up 5 bases and J gave up 6 bases; unmatched junction bases: 15. The DNA of the CDR3 is TGTGCCAGCAGCACTCCCGGGACAGGTCGACGGGGCGAGCAGTACTTC. It translates to CASSTPGTGRRGEQYF.

This clonotype showed up many times. The J gene is TRBJ2-5, the V gene TRBV7-9; D is perhaps TRBD2 (6 bases). The CDR3 is 12 residues long. CDR1 is SEHNR, CDR2 FQNEAQ, per germline (reference sequence). V lost 8 bases and J lost 1, with 8 bases in between. The DNA of the CDR3 is TGTGCCAGCCGGCGGGGCCAAGAGACCCAGTACTTC. Its protein product is CASRRGQETQYF. Combining the CDR3 with reference TRBV7-9 and TRBJ2-5 gives the whole variable domain DTGVSQNPRHKITKRGQNVTFRCDPISEHNRLYWYRQTLGQGPEFLTYFQNEAQLEKSRLLSDRFSAERPKGSFSTLEIQRTEQGDSAMYLCASRRGQETQYFGPGTRLLVL.

This clonotype was found a few times. This chain joins TRBV19 and TRBJ2-5; 8 nucleotides match TRBD1. CDR3 length equals 14 residues. V trimming: 5 bases; J trimming: 2 bases; junction bases outside the gene matches: 4. Germline CDR1 reads LNHDA; CDR2 reads SQIVND (reference sequence). The CDR3 is CASSGNRGQETQYF. The CDR3 bases are TGTGCCAGTAGTGGGAACAGGGGGCAAGAGACCCAGTACTTC.

This clonotype was counted many times. V and J are TRBV2 and TRBJ2-5, with D hard to call. Germline assignment: CDR1 SNHLY and CDR2 FYNNEI. The CDR3 is 13 residues long. The V and J ends lost 5 bases and 0 bases respectively, with 7 bases between them. The CDR3 protein is CASSYTYQETQYF. The CDR3 region has the DNA TGTGCCAGCAGTTACACGTACCAAGAGACCCAGTACTTC.

V gene TRBV10-1 combines with J gene TRBJ2-2; 7 bases are shared with TRBD1. Looked up from germline, CDR1 is WNHNN and CDR2 is SYGVQD (reference sequence). The CDR3 runs to 14 residues. Trimming cost V 8 bases and J 5 bases; bases outside gene matches: 8. DNA of the CDR3: TGCGCCAGCTTTTACAGGGGAAGGACCGGGGAGCTGTTTTTT. This codes for CASFYRGRTGELFF.

This clonotype has a count of ten or more. The chain employs TRBV7-3 and TRBJ2-1; TRBD2 agrees at 8 bases. This CDR3 comprises 15 residues. V shed 5 bases, J shed 8 bases, and the junction held 11 bases outside the gene matches. CDR1 is SGHTA, CDR2 FQGTGA, per germline. The CDR3 sequence: CASSETSGNVDEQFF. The CDR3 DNA follows: TGTGCCAGCAGCGAAACTAGCGGTAACGTCGATGAGCAGTTCTTC.

The CDR3 loop reads CASSLVDLTNYGYTF. For the CDR3, the DNA is TGTGCCAGCAGCTTAGTAGACTTAACTAACTATGGCTACACCTTC. The rearrangement links TRBV7-9 to TRBJ1-2; D not certain. Germline CDR1 and CDR2: SEHNR and FQNEAQ (reference sequence). CDR3 length: 15 residues. With 1 base removed from V and 0 bases from J, the gap between germline ends came to 9 bases.

The chain joins TRBV3-1 to TRBJ2-5, with no clear D. The CDR3 has 12 amino acids. CDR1 is LGHDT and CDR2 is YNNKEL in the germline V gene (reference sequence). Trimming removed 2 bases from V and 5 bases from J, with 6 bases in between. CDR3 protein: CASSQLRETQYF. In nucleotides, the CDR3 is TGTGCCAGCAGCCAACTTAGGGAGACCCAGTACTTC.